What follows are 2 T cell receptor beta chains derived from one specimen sequenced in a study of T cell repertoires in cytomegalovirus infection. TCRdb re-analysed the reads in MiXCR, keeping a single row per CDR3 protein. The table shows 150,000 to 200,000 distinct CDR3 sequences, with approximately 28% occurring only once. Specimen: PBMCs. The source of these receptors is a human donor in good health (CMV status not recorded). Some clones in this sample may be carry-over from other donors' samples.

This chain links TRBV12-3 or TRBV12-4 with TRBJ1-1, with D tentatively TRBD1 (5 bases). Trimming cost V 5 bases and J 4 bases, with 17 bases left between them. This CDR3 is 15 amino acids long. In DNA, the CDR3 is TGTGCCAGCAGTCCCAATACAGGTCTGGGCACTGAAGCTTTCTTT. This translates into CASSPNTGLGTEAFF.

The chain recombines TRBV9 with TRBJ2-1; D is perhaps TRBD2 (5 bases). There are 13 residues in the CDR3. The ends were cut back, 0 bases at V and 7 bases at J, with 8 bases in the middle. Germline loops: CDR1 SGDLS, CDR2 YYNGEE. The CDR3 loop reads CASSVVPGNEQFF. CDR3 in DNA: TGTGCCAGCAGCGTAGTACCGGGGAATGAGCAGTTCTTC.